The T cell receptor (beta chain) under discussion was sequenced for a study of early T cells in non-severe SARS-CoV-2 infection. This clonotype appeared many times. CDR1 and CDR2 from the germline V gene are ENHRY and SYGVKD. The V and J ends lost 6 bases and 0 bases respectively, with 6 bases between them. The CDR3 is 12 amino acids. Individual cDNA molecules received unique molecular identifiers. Via MiXCR, TCRdb re-called the 5' RACE reads, giving one row per CDR3 protein. This sample yields about 60,000 distinct CDR3 sequences, of which around 10% are seen a single time; 15% to 20% belongs to the top ten.

The source is an adult who was a healthcare worker with PCR-confirmed SARS-CoV-2 infection or an uninfected control (not recorded which). V usage is TRBV10-3 and J usage is TRBJ2-7; D unresolved. The sample was whole blood. The CDR3 DNA follows: TGTGCCATCAGCCCGAGCTCCTACGAGCAGTACTTC. Translating gives CAISPSSYEQYF.